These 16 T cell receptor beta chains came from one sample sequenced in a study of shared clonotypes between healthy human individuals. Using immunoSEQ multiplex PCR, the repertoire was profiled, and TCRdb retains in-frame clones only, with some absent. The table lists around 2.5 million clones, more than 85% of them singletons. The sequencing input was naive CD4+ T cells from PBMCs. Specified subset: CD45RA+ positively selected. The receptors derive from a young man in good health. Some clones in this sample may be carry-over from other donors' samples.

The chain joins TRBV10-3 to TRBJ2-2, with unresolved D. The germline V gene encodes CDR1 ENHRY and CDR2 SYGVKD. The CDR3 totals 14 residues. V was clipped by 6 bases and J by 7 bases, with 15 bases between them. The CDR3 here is CAISSSENHGELFF. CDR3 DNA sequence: TGTGCCATCAGCAGTAGTGAGAACCACGGGGAGCTGTTTTTT.

CDR3 nucleotides: TGTGCCAGTACGGGACCACTCTACACAAACATTCAGTACTTC. It translates to CASTGPLYTNIQYF. The chain combines TRBV19 with TRBJ2-4, with D perhaps given as TRBD1 or TRBD2 (5 bases each). CDR1 and CDR2 (germline): LNHDA, SQIVND (reference sequence). Trimming removed 7 bases from V and 6 bases from J, with 16 bases in between. The CDR3 covers 14 residues.

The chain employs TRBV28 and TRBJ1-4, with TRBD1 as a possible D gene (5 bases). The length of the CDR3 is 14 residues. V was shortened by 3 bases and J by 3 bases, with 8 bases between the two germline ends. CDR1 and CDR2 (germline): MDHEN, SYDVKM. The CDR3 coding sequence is TGTGCCAGCAGTTTGCCAGGGTCTAATGAAAAACTGTTTTTT. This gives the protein CASSLPGSNEKLFF.

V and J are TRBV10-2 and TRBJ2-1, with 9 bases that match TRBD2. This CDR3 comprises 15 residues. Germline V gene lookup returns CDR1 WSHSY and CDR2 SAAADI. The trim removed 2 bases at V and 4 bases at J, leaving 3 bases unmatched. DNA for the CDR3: TGCGCCAGCAGTGAGCTGACTAGCGGATACAATGAGCAGTTCTTC. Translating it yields CASSELTSGYNEQFF.

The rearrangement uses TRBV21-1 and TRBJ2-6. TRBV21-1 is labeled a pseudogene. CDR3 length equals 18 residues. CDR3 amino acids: CASTSGARGQTGANVLTF. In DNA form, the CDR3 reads TGTGCCAGCACCTCAGGGGCCCGGGGGCAGACTGGGGCCAACGTCCTGACTTTC.

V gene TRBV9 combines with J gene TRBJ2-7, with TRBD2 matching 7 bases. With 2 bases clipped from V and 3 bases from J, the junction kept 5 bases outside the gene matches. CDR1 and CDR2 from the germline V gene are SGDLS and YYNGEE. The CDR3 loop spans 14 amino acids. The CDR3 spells CASSVWTSSYEQYF. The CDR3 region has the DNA TGTGCCAGCAGCGTTTGGACTAGTAGCTACGAGCAGTACTTC.

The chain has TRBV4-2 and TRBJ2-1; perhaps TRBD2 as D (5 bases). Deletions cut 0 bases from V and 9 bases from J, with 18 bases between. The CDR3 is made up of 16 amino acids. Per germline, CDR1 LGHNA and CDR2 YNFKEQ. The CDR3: CASSQESFARAGEQFF. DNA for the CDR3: TGTGCCAGCAGCCAAGAAAGTTTCGCGCGGGCGGGTGAGCAGTTCTTC.

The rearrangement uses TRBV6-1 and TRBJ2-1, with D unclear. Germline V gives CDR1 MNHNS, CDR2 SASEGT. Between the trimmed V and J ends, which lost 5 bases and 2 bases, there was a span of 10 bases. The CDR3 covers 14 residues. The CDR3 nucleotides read TGTGCCAGCAGTCGCGGTAATACCTACAATGAGCAGTTCTTC. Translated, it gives CASSRGNTYNEQFF.

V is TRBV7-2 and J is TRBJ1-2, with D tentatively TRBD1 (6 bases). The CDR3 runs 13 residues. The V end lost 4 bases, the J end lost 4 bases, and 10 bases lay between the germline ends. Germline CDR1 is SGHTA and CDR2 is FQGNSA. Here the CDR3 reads CASSSQGRYGYTF. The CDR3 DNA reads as TGTGCCAGCAGCTCACAGGGCCGCTATGGCTACACCTTC.

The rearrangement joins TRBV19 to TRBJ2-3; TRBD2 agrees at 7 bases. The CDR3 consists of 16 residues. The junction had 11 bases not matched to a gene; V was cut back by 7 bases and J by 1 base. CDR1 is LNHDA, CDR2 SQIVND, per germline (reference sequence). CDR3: CASTSLRAGGTDTQYF. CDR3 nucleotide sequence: TGTGCCAGTACCTCGCTCCGGGCGGGAGGCACAGATACGCAGTATTTT.

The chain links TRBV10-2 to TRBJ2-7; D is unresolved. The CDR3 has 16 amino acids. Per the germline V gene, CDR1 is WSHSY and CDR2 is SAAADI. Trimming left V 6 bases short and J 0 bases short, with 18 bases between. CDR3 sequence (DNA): TGCGCCAGCAGCGACATGTATGCGCGGAGCTCCTACGAGCAGTACTTC. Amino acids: CASSDMYARSSYEQYF.

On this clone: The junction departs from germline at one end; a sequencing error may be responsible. CDR3 protein: CASSVAGGDYDYTF. The CDR3 coding sequence is TGTGCCAGCAGTGTGGCAGGGGGAGACTATGACTACACCTTC. V gene TRBV2 combines with J gene TRBJ1-2; TRBD1 aligns across 7 bases. Germline V gene data show CDR1 as SNHLY and CDR2 as FYNNEI. This CDR3 region has 14 residues.

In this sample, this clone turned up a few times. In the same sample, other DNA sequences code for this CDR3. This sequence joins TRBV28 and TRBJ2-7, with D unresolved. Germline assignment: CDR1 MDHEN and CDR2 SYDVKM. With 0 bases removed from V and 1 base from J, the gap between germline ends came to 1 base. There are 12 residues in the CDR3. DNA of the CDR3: TGTGCCAGCAGTTTATGGTCCTACGAGCAGTACTTC. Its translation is CASSLWSYEQYF.

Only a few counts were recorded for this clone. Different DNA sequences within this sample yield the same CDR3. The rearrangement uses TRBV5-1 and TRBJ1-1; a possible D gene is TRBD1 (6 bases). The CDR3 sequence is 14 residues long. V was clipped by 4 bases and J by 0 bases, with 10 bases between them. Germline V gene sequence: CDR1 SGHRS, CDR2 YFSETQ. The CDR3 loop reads CASSLDRLNTEAFF. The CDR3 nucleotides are TGCGCCAGCAGCCTGGACAGATTGAACACTGAAGCTTTCTTT.

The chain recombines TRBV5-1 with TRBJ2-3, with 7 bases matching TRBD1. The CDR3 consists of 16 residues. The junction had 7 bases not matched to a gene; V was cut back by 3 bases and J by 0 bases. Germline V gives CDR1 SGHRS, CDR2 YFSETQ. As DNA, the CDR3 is TGCGCCAGCAGCTCAGGACAGGCCTCTAGCACAGATACGCAGTATTTT. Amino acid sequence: CASSSGQASSTDTQYF.

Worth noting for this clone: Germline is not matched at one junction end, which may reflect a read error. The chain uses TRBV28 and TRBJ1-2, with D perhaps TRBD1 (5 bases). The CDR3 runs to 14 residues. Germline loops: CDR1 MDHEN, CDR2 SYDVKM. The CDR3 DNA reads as TGTGCCAGCACTTTAGGGGCAATGTACTATGGCTACACCTTC. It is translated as CASTLGAMYYGYTF.